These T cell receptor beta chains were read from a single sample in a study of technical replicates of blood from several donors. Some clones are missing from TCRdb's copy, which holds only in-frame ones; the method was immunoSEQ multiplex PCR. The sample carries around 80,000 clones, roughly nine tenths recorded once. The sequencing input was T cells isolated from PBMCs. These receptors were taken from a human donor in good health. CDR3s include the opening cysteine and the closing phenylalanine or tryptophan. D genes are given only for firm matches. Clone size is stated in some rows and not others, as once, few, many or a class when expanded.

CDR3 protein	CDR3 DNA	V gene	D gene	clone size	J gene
CASRTPLGTSGRATEQFF	TGTGCCAGCAGAACTCCCCTTGGGACTAGCGGGAGGGCCACTGAGCAGTTCTTC	TRBV27	TRBD2	-	TRBJ2-1
CASRPGETEAFF	TGTGCCAGCAGACCCGGAGAAACTGAAGCTTTCTTT	TRBV7-9	-	-	TRBJ1-1
CASSILTPGQDLDTQYF	TGTGCCAGTAGTATCCTCACCCCGGGACAGGACCTGGATACGCAGTATTTT	TRBV19	TRBD1	-	TRBJ2-3
CASSFRAGLGGGDTQYF	TGTGCCAGCAGTTTCCGCGCCGGTCTGGGCGGGGGAGATACGCAGTATTTT	TRBV27	TRBD2	-	TRBJ2-3
CASSLFGGLNTEAFF	TGTGCCAGCAGTTTATTCGGGGGATTGAACACTGAAGCTTTCTTT	TRBV28	-	-	TRBJ1-1
CASSIGLRGRQPQHF	TGTGCCAGTAGTATAGGTCTCAGAGGGCGTCAGCCCCAGCATTTT	TRBV19	-	-	TRBJ1-5
CATSTRHSTHNEQFF	TGTGCCACCAGCACTCGGCATAGCACCCACAATGAGCAGTTCTTC	TRBV15	-	few	TRBJ2-1
CAISDGDRHPGYTF	TGTGCCATCAGTGACGGGGACAGGCATCCGGGCTACACCTTC	TRBV10-3	TRBD1	once	TRBJ1-2
CASNLAGVSQETQYF	TGCGCCAGCAACCTAGCGGGAGTGTCGCAAGAGACCCAGTACTTC	TRBV5-1	TRBD2	-	TRBJ2-5
CASSDSGGATDTQYF	TGTGCCAGCAGTGACTCCGGGGGGGCCACAGATACGCAGTATTTT	TRBV6-4	TRBD2	-	TRBJ2-3
CASSFSTGGYYEQYF	TGTGCCAGCAGCTTTTCGACAGGGGGCTACTACGAGCAGTACTTC	TRBV11-2	TRBD1	few	TRBJ2-7
CASSGGAEKLFF	TGTGCCAGCAGTGGCGGGGCTGAAAAACTGTTTTTT	TRBV6-5	-	few	TRBJ1-4
CASSPTGRFAAFF	TGTGCCAGCAGCCCGACTGGGAGGTTTGCAGCTTTCTTT	TRBV4-2	-	-	TRBJ1-1
CASRDSMNTEAFF	TGTGCCAGCAGGGACAGCATGAACACTGAAGCTTTCTTT	TRBV6-1	-	-	TRBJ1-1
CASSLMGVREEQYF	TGCGCCAGCAGCTTGATGGGGGTCCGGGAGGAGCAGTACTTC	TRBV5-1	-	-	TRBJ2-7
CASSIQPGLATDTQYF	TGTGCCAGCAGCATTCAACCGGGACTAGCAACAGATACGCAGTATTTT	TRBV9	TRBD2	-	TRBJ2-3
CAWGALVRSEQYF	TGTGCCTGGGGGGCCCTTGTCCGAAGCGAGCAGTACTTC	TRBV30	-	-	TRBJ2-7
CASSQTQNYGYTF	TGTGCCAGCAGCCAGACTCAAAACTATGGCTACACCTTC	TRBV5-8	-	-	TRBJ1-2
CASSTGTSGRSLFF	TGTGCCAGTAGTACCGGGACTAGCGGGAGGTCCCTGTTCTTC	TRBV19	TRBD2	-	TRBJ2-1
CASRHAGDGYEQYF	TGTGCCAGCAGGCATGCGGGAGACGGCTACGAGCAGTACTTC	TRBV6-5	TRBD2	-	TRBJ2-7
CTYRLVNEQFF	TGCACCTATCGGCTAGTCAATGAGCAGTTCTTC	TRBV29-1	-	-	TRBJ2-1
CASSLAGAGTSPLHF	TGTGCCAGCAGCTTGGCGGGGGCAGGGACTTCACCCCTCCACTTT	TRBV11-3	-	-	TRBJ1-6
CAISEAGDRVVDGYTF	TGTGCCATCAGCGAGGCCGGGGACAGGGTTGTAGATGGCTACACCTTC	TRBV10-3	TRBD1	-	TRBJ1-2
CASRNSGRFDTQYF	TGTGCCAGCAGGAATAGCGGGAGGTTTGACACGCAGTATTTT	TRBV19	TRBD2	-	TRBJ2-3
CASSSFLESQETQYF	TGTGCCAGCAGCTCGTTCCTAGAGTCCCAAGAGACCCAGTACTTC	TRBV7-9	-	-	TRBJ2-5
CASSVGTGGPNEKLFF	TGTGCCAGCAGCGTCGGGACAGGCGGTCCTAATGAAAAACTGTTTTTT	TRBV11-3	TRBD1	-	TRBJ1-4
CASSLRGGLNTEAFF	TGTGCCAGCAGCCTACGAGGGGGCCTGAACACTGAAGCTTTCTTT	TRBV28	TRBD1	-	TRBJ1-1
CASSWGTSSYEQYF	TGTGCCAGCAGCTGGGGGACTAGCAGCTACGAGCAGTACTTC	TRBV7-2	TRBD2	-	TRBJ2-7
CASSADRPYEQYF	TGTGCCAGCAGCGCCGACAGACCGTACGAGCAGTACTTC	TRBV5-4	-	-	TRBJ2-7
CASSSLDRQVSPLHF	TGTGCCAGCAGCTCGCTGGACAGGCAGGTTTCACCCCTCCACTTT	TRBV5-4	TRBD1	-	TRBJ1-6
CARGTGRSNQPQHF	TGTGCCAGAGGGACAGGGAGAAGCAATCAGCCCCAGCATTTT	TRBV21-1	-	-	TRBJ1-5
CASRGQGGFGNTIYF	TGTGCCAGCAGGGGACAGGGGGGTTTTGGAAACACCATATATTTT	TRBV25-1	TRBD1	once	TRBJ1-3
CASSHGPNTGELFF	TGCGCCAGCAGCCATGGCCCGAACACCGGGGAGCTGTTTTTT	TRBV5-1	-	-	TRBJ2-2
CASSPTGEGAGELFF	TGTGCCAGCTCACCGACAGGGGAAGGTGCCGGGGAGCTGTTTTTT	TRBV18	TRBD1	-	TRBJ2-2
CASSQTLDVGYEQYF	TGCGCCAGCAGCCAAACGCTAGATGTGGGTTACGAGCAGTACTTC	TRBV4-1	-	-	TRBJ2-7
CASGSMDRWTGELFF	TGTGCTAGTGGTTCAATGGACAGATGGACCGGGGAGCTGTTTTTT	TRBV12-5	-	-	TRBJ2-2
CASSFIGTTGTPQHF	TGTGCCAGCAGTTTTATCGGGACAACGGGTACGCCCCAGCATTTT	TRBV27	-	-	TRBJ1-5
CAISETRGPDTQYF	TGTGCCATCAGTGAGACCAGGGGCCCAGATACGCAGTATTTT	TRBV10-3	-	-	TRBJ2-3
CASSFPDRGAGGTEAFF	TGCGCCAGCAGCTTCCCGGACAGGGGTGCCGGTGGCACTGAAGCTTTCTTT	TRBV5-1	TRBD1	few	TRBJ1-1
CASRNRGNTEAFF	TGCGCCAGCAGAAACAGGGGGAACACTGAAGCTTTCTTT	TRBV5-1	TRBD1	few	TRBJ1-1
CASSPGQGAPTGELFF	TGTGCCAGCAGCCCGGGACAGGGGGCGCCCACCGGGGAGCTGTTTTTT	TRBV13	TRBD1	-	TRBJ2-2
CASSLDGGYNSPLHF	TGTGCCAGCAGCTTGGATGGGGGGTATAATTCACCCCTCCACTTT	TRBV5-6	-	-	TRBJ1-6
CASSTTRSSYEQYF	TGTGCCAGTAGCACAACCCGGAGCTCCTACGAGCAGTACTTC	TRBV19	-	-	TRBJ2-7
CASSDPPGQGIHEQYF	TGTGCCAGCAGTGACCCTCCGGGACAGGGCATCCACGAGCAGTACTTC	TRBV6-1	TRBD1	-	TRBJ2-7
CATHRTGDTEAFF	TGTGCCACCCATCGGACAGGGGACACTGAAGCTTTCTTT	TRBV10-3	TRBD1	-	TRBJ1-1
CASSQTKQPQHF	TGTGCCAGCAGCCAAACAAAGCAGCCCCAGCATTTT	TRBV28	-	-	TRBJ1-5
CASSLSLKLFF	TGTGCCAGCAGCTTGTCTTTGAAACTGTTTTTT	TRBV5-8	-	-	TRBJ1-4
CASSLSLGGAINYGYTF	TGTGCCAGCAGTTTATCCCTAGGAGGGGCCATCAACTATGGCTACACCTTC	TRBV27	-	-	TRBJ1-2
CASSQGSQGNQPQHF	TGTGCCAGCAGCCAGGGTTCCCAGGGGAATCAGCCCCAGCATTTT	TRBV4-2	-	-	TRBJ1-5
CASSVAGQGVTEAFF	TGTGCCAGCAGCGTAGCTGGACAGGGCGTCACTGAAGCTTTCTTT	TRBV9	TRBD1	few	TRBJ1-1
CASSLHRTEAFF	TGTGCCAGCAGCCTCCACCGGACTGAAGCTTTCTTT	TRBV7-9	-	-	TRBJ1-1
CASSLGSGQGAVGELFF	TGTGCCAGCAGTTTGGGGTCCGGGCAGGGGGCGGTCGGGGAGCTGTTTTTT	TRBV27	TRBD1	-	TRBJ2-2
CASSPLADQETQYF	TGTGCCAGCTCACCTCTTGCGGACCAAGAGACCCAGTACTTC	TRBV18	-	-	TRBJ2-5
CASSFLGGDLTDTQYF	TGTGCCAGCAGTTTTTTGGGGGGAGATCTGACAGATACGCAGTATTTT	TRBV27	-	-	TRBJ2-3
CASSSPGLAGFSYEQYF	TGTGCCAGCAGCTCGCCGGGACTAGCGGGTTTCTCCTACGAGCAGTACTTC	TRBV7-9	TRBD2	-	TRBJ2-7
CASSNRDFFYEQYF	TGTGCCAGCAGTAACCGGGACTTCTTCTACGAGCAGTACTTC	TRBV28	-	-	TRBJ2-7
CASSFPTSNIQYF	TGTGCCAGCAGCTTTCCGACTAGCAACATTCAGTACTTC	TRBV5-4	TRBD2	-	TRBJ2-4